Below are 27 T cell receptor beta chains sequenced from a single sample in a study of long-term antiretroviral therapy in people with HIV. With survey level as its setting, the immunoSEQ assay was v3.0. Sequencing used immunoSEQ multiplex PCR; TCRdb keeps in-frame clones, though not all of them. In the table there are roughly 10,000 clones, 81% of which are singletons. The starting material was unsorted PBMCs, obtained 1.8 years after starting antiretroviral therapy. Every receptor here comes from a man between 40 and 49 years old with HIV.

This clone is deemed medium-sized (0.01 to 0.1%). J is TRBJ2-7 and V is TRBV7-3; D is unresolved. Trimming removed 6 bases at V and 3 bases at J, with 12 bases between. The CDR3 sequence is 13 residues long. Germline V gene lookup returns CDR1 SGHTA and CDR2 FQGTGA. The CDR3 nucleotides read TGTGCCAGCAGGGCCAGTTCGGGCTACGAGCAGTACTTC. Protein product: CASRASSGYEQYF.

The chain recombines TRBV29-1 with TRBJ2-7; no definite D call. This CDR3 spans 12 amino acids. Looked up from germline, CDR1 is SQVTM and CDR2 is ANQGSEA. V gave up 4 bases and J gave up 6 bases, with 13 bases separating them. CDR3 sequence reads: CSVVQSLGEQYF. In nucleotides, the CDR3 is TGCAGCGTTGTACAATCCCTCGGCGAGCAGTACTTC.

The CDR3: CASSPTSGGDNEQFF. The CDR3 DNA reads as TGTGCCAGCAGTCCTACTAGCGGAGGGGACAATGAGCAGTTCTTC. The genes are TRBV27 and TRBJ2-1; 8 nucleotides match TRBD2. The J segment lost 5 bases and the V segment lost 5 bases, leaving 8 bases of the junction unmatched. CDR1 and CDR2 from the germline V gene are MNHEY and SMNVEV (reference sequence). The CDR3 length is 15 residues.

V usage is TRBV11-2 and J usage is TRBJ1-4, with D possibly being TRBD1 (5 bases). In germline, CDR1 is SGHAT, CDR2 FQNNGV. This CDR3 region has 14 residues. V was clipped by 6 bases and J by 3 bases, with 11 bases between them. DNA for the CDR3: TGTGCCAGCAGTCACAGGTCTCCTAATGAAAAACTGTTTTTT. This sequence encodes CASSHRSPNEKLFF.

The chain joins TRBV7-2 to TRBJ2-1; 11 bases are shared with TRBD1. Looked up from germline, CDR1 is SGHTA and CDR2 is FQGNSA. The ends lost 3 bases at V and 8 bases at J; junction bases unmatched: 3. The CDR3 is 14 residues long. Here the CDR3 DNA reads TGTGCCAGCAGCTTGGGACAGGGGGGATATGAGCAGTTCTTC. This codes for CASSLGQGGYEQFF.

This clone was seen just once. CDR3 coding DNA: TGTGCCAGTAGTCGGGACTTCCTGAACACCGGGGAGCTGTTTTTT. Its protein product is CASSRDFLNTGELFF. V and J are TRBV19 and TRBJ2-2; possible D gene TRBD2, 6 bases. Per germline, CDR1 LNHDA and CDR2 SQIVND (reference sequence). The V end was cut by 5 bases, the J end by 1 base, with 11 bases between. The CDR3 has 15 residues.

CDR3 loop: CASSSPQPVETQYF. Written as DNA, the CDR3 is TGTGCCAGCAGCTCTCCCCAACCGGTGGAGACCCAGTACTTC. The V call is TRBV9, the J call TRBJ2-5, with no clear D. This CDR3 spans 14 amino acids. V lost 4 bases to trimming and J lost 5 bases, with 15 bases between them. Germline V gives CDR1 SGDLS, CDR2 YYNGEE. The full variable domain, completed using reference TRBV9 and TRBJ2-5, is DSGVTQTPKHLITATGQRVTLRCSPRSGDLSVYWYQQSLDQGLQFLIQYYNGEERAKGNILERFSAQQFPDLHSELNLSSLELGDSALYFCASSSPQPVETQYFGPGTRLLVL.

The chain couples TRBV7-8 to TRBJ1-2, with TRBD1 matching 7 bases. The CDR3 is 14 residues long. Germline CDR1 reads SGHVS; CDR2 reads FQNEAQ. V shed 3 bases and J 4 bases; nucleotides not matched to a gene: 5. CDR3 DNA sequence: TGTGCCAGCAGCTTGACACGGACAGGCTATGGCTACACCTTC. It yields the protein CASSLTRTGYGYTF.

The chain uses TRBV15 and TRBJ1-5; 7 nucleotides agree with TRBD1. After removal of 1 base from V and 4 bases from J, the junction contained 10 bases not matched to a gene. CDR3 length: 17 residues. CDR1 LNHNV and CDR2 YYDKDF come from the germline V gene (reference sequence). The CDR3 sequence is CATSRADGTATNQPQHF. CDR3 nucleotide sequence: TGTGCCACCAGCAGAGCGGACGGGACAGCTACTAATCAGCCCCAGCATTTT.

The rearrangement links TRBV7-9 to TRBJ2-1; D not certain. With 8 bases removed from V and 7 bases from J, the gap between germline ends came to 15 bases. CDR1 is SEHNR, CDR2 FQNEAQ, per germline (reference sequence). There are 13 residues in the CDR3. This chain's CDR3 is CASFRTAKNEQFF. CDR3 sequence (DNA): TGTGCCAGCTTTCGGACGGCAAAAAATGAGCAGTTCTTC. The variable domain in full, with the rest retrieved from reference TRBV7-9 and TRBJ2-1, is DTGVSQNPRHKITKRGQNVTFRCDPISEHNRLYWYRQTLGQGPEFLTYFQNEAQLEKSRLLSDRFSAERPKGSFSTLEIQRTEQGDSAMYLCASFRTAKNEQFFGPGTRLTVL.

V usage is TRBV18 and J usage is TRBJ2-5; TRBD2 matches at 8 bases. CDR1 and CDR2 (germline): KGHSH, LQKENI. The CDR3 totals 14 residues. V was clipped by 1 base and J by 5 bases; unmatched bases: 3. The CDR3 DNA reads as TGTGCCAGCTCACCACTTAGCGGGACCGAGACCCAGTACTTC. It encodes CASSPLSGTETQYF.

The chain has TRBV30 and TRBJ2-5; 11 bases fit TRBD2. Germline V gene data show CDR1 as GTSNPN and CDR2 as SVGIG (reference sequence). This CDR3 region has 13 residues. The V and J ends lost 5 bases and 4 bases, in that order; junction bases with no gene match: 3. CDR3 in amino acids: CAWDSGRVETQYF. In DNA form, the CDR3 reads TGTGCCTGGGATAGCGGGAGGGTAGAGACCCAGTACTTC.

The chain has TRBV29-1 and TRBJ2-1, with 14 bases matching TRBD2. The CDR3 totals 16 residues. Germline V CDR1 and CDR2: SQVTM, ANQGSEA. V gave up 6 bases and J gave up 4 bases; unmatched junction bases: 8. CDR3 in DNA: TGCAGCGTGAAGGGACTAGCGGGAGTTTGGTACAATGAGCAGTTCTTC. Its translation is CSVKGLAGVWYNEQFF.

V usage is TRBV7-8 and J usage is TRBJ2-7; 8 nucleotides agree with TRBD1. CDR3 length equals 14 residues. Germline V gene sequence: CDR1 SGHVS, CDR2 FQNEAQ. Trimming at V came to 1 base and at J to 4 bases, leaving 3 bases not matched to a gene. CDR3 in amino acids: CASSLGQGLYEQYF. The CDR3 nucleotides read TGTGCCAGCAGCTTAGGACAGGGGTTATACGAGCAGTACTTC.

The J gene is TRBJ2-5, the V gene TRBV27, with D tentatively TRBD1 (5 bases). Trimming stripped 4 bases from V and 6 bases from J, with 9 bases between. The germline V gene encodes CDR1 MNHEY and CDR2 SMNVEV (reference sequence). The CDR3 runs 12 residues. In nucleotides, the CDR3 is TGTGCCAGCAGTTCGACAGCGAAGACCCAGTACTTC. Its translation: CASSSTAKTQYF.

V gene TRBV5-1 combines with J gene TRBJ2-7; D remains ambiguous. Germline V gene data show CDR1 as SGHRS and CDR2 as YFSETQ. V was cut by 4 bases and J by 1 base, with 18 bases left in between. This CDR3 comprises 16 residues. DNA of the CDR3: TGCGCCAGCAGCCCCTTTACCGGCCCAGGATCCTACGAGCAGTACTTC. This gives the protein CASSPFTGPGSYEQYF.

This clone was seen only once. This chain's CDR3 is CASSSRLLDNFGETQYF. Here the CDR3 DNA reads TGTGCCAGCAGCTCCCGTCTCTTGGACAACTTCGGAGAGACCCAGTACTTC. The chain carries TRBV5-6 and TRBJ2-5, with D perhaps TRBD1 (5 bases). The germline gives CDR1 SGHDT, CDR2 YYEEEE. V lost 3 bases to trimming and J lost 4 bases, with 22 bases between them. The CDR3 consists of 17 residues.

V and J are TRBV19 and TRBJ2-4, with no clear D. Trimming left V 10 bases short and J 0 bases short, with 16 bases between. The CDR3 totals 15 residues. Germline CDR1 and CDR2: LNHDA and SQIVND (reference sequence). CDR3 loop: CATKSQALAKNIQYF. The CDR3 nucleotides are TGTGCCACCAAATCACAAGCTTTAGCCAAAAACATTCAGTACTTC.

This chain joins TRBV5-1 and TRBJ2-1; D remains ambiguous. V lost 0 bases and J lost 5, with 6 bases in between. From germline, CDR1 is SGHRS and CDR2 YFSETQ. The CDR3 extends over 13 amino acids. In DNA form, the CDR3 reads TGCGCCAGCAGCTTGGCGAGTAACAATGAGCAGTTCTTC. Its protein is CASSLASNNEQFF.

The V call is TRBV4-2, the J call TRBJ2-5, with D possibly TRBD2 on 5 matching bases. The germline V gene has CDR1 LGHNA and CDR2 YNFKEQ. Trimming took 4 bases from V and 1 from J, leaving 13 bases between them. CDR3 length: 15 residues. The CDR3 loop is CASSPLTTPQETQYF. For the CDR3, the DNA is TGTGCCAGCAGCCCTCTGACTACACCCCAAGAGACCCAGTACTTC.

The rearrangement links TRBV18 to TRBJ1-5; a weak D match, TRBD1 (5 bases). V was clipped by 6 bases and J by 4 bases, with 13 bases between them. From germline, CDR1 is KGHSH and CDR2 LQKENI. The CDR3 runs 14 residues. The CDR3 here is CASSRGVANQPQHF. CDR3 DNA sequence: TGTGCCAGCTCGCGGGGGGTTGCGAATCAGCCCCAGCATTTT.

The chain couples TRBV28 to TRBJ2-3, with 11 bases identical to TRBD2. Trimming removed 5 bases from V and 0 bases from J; junction bases left unmatched: 7. Germline CDR1 and CDR2: MDHEN and SYDVKM. This CDR3 region has 17 residues. The CDR3 region has the DNA TGTGCCAGCAGTGTTAGCGGGAGGGGCCTTAGCACAGATACGCAGTATTTT. It encodes CASSVSGRGLSTDTQYF.

The rearrangement joins TRBV10-2 to TRBJ1-1, with 8 bases that match TRBD1. Germline V CDR1 and CDR2: WSHSY, SAAADI. The trim removed 6 bases at V and 4 bases at J, leaving 16 bases unmatched. The CDR3 loop spans 17 amino acids. CDR3 nucleotides: TGCGCCAGCAGGCAAACCCTATTGGACAGGGAGGGCACTGAAGCTTTCTTT. It specifies CASRQTLLDREGTEAFF.

The J gene is TRBJ1-2, the V gene TRBV5-1; D remains ambiguous. CDR1 SGHRS and CDR2 YFSETQ come from the germline V gene. V was shortened by 5 bases and J by 7 bases, with 9 bases between the two germline ends. The CDR3 extends over 11 amino acids. The CDR3 sequence: CASSSGIGYTF. Written as DNA, the CDR3 is TGCGCCAGCAGTTCGGGGATTGGCTACACCTTC.

This sequence joins TRBV30 and TRBJ2-7; no clear D. Germline CDR1 and CDR2: GTSNPN and SVGIG (reference sequence). V gave up 3 bases and J gave up 1 base, with 13 bases separating them. This CDR3 is built from 14 residues. CDR3 residues: CAWRHFGQSYEQYF. In DNA, the CDR3 is TGTGCCTGGAGACACTTCGGGCAGTCCTACGAGCAGTACTTC.

V gene TRBV29-1 combines with J gene TRBJ2-1, with 7 bases aligning to TRBD1. Germline trimming cut 1 base from V and 3 bases from J; bases unmatched to any gene: 0. Germline CDR1 reads SQVTM; CDR2 reads ANQGSEA. The CDR3 is made up of 13 amino acids. Written as DNA, the CDR3 is TGCAGCGTTGAAGGGGACAGCTACAATGAGCAGTTCTTC. This gives the protein CSVEGDSYNEQFF.

The rearrangement joins TRBV7-9 to TRBJ2-5; maybe TRBD2 (5 bases). From germline, CDR1 is SEHNR and CDR2 FQNEAQ (reference sequence). V shed 1 base and J shed 2 bases, with 14 bases lying between them. This CDR3 is built from 16 residues. The CDR3 sequence is CASSLGPYPGQETQYF. The CDR3 DNA reads as TGTGCCAGCAGCTTAGGGCCTTACCCGGGACAAGAGACCCAGTACTTC.